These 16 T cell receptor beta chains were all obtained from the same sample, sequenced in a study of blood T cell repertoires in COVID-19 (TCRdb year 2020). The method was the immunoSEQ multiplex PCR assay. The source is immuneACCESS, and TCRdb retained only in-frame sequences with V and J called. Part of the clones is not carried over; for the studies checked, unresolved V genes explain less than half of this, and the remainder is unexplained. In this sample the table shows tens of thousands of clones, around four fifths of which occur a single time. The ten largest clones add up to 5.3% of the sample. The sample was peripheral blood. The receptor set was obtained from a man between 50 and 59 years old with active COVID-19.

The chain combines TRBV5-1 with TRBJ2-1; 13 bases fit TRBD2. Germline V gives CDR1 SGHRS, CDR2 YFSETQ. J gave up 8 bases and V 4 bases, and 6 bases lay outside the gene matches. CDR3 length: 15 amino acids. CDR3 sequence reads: CASSARLAGGHEQFF. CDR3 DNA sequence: TGCGCCAGCAGCGCCCGACTAGCGGGAGGCCATGAGCAGTTCTTC.

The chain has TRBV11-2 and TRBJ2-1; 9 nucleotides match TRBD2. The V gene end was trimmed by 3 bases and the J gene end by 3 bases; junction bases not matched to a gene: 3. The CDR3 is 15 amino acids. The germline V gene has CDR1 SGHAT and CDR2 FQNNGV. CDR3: CASSFLAGNYNEQFF. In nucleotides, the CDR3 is TGTGCCAGCAGCTTCCTAGCGGGGAACTACAATGAGCAGTTCTTC.

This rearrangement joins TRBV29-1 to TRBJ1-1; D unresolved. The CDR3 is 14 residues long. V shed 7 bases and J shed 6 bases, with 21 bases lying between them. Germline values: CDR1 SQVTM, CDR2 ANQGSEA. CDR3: CSGKGVAVRAEAFF. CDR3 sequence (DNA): TGCAGCGGGAAGGGTGTAGCGGTTCGGGCTGAAGCTTTCTTT.

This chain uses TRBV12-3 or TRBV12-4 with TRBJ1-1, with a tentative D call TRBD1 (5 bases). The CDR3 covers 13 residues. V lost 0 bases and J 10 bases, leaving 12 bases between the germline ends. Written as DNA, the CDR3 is TGTGCCAGCAGTTTAGCCGCGGGGCTCGGAGCTTTCTTT. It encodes CASSLAAGLGAFF.

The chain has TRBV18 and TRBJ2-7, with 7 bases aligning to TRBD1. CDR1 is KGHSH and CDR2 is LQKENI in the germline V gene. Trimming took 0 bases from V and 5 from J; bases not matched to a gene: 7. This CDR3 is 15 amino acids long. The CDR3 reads CASSPPGGGVNEQYF. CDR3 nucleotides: TGTGCCAGCTCACCACCAGGGGGCGGTGTAAACGAGCAGTACTTC.

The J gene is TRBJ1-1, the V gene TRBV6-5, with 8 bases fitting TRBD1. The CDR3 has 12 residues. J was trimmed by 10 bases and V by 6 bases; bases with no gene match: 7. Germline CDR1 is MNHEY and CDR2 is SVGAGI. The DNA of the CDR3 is TGTGCCAGCAGACGCCGACAGGGGCGAGCTTTCTTT. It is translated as CASRRRQGRAFF.

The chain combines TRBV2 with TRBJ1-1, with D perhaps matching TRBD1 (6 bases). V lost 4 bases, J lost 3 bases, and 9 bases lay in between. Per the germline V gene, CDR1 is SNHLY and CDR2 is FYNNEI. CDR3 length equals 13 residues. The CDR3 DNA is TGTGCCAGCAGTGGCTACAGGGACACTGAAGCTTTCTTT. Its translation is CASSGYRDTEAFF.

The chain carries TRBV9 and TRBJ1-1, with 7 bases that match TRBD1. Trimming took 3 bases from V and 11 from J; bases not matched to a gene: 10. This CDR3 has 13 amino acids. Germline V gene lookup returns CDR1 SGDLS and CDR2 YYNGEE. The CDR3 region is CASSGNRGEVAFF. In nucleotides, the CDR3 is TGTGCCAGCAGCGGAAACAGGGGAGAAGTGGCTTTCTTT.

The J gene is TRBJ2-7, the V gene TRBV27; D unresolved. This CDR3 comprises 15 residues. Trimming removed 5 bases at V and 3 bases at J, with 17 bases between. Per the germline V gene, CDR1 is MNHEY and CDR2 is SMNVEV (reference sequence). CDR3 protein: CASSPSANLIYEQYF. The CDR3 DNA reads TGTGCCAGCAGTCCTAGTGCGAACCTGATCTACGAGCAGTACTTC.

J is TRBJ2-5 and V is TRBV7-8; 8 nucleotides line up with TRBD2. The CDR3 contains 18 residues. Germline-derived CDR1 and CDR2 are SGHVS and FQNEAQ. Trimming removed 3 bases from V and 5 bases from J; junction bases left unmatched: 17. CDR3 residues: CASSFRRVAGTEGETQYF. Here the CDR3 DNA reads TGTGCCAGCAGCTTCCGTCGGGTAGCGGGGACTGAAGGGGAGACCCAGTACTTC.

The CDR3 nucleotides read TGCGCCAGCAGCCTCGGACTAGCGGGTTCCAATGAGCAGTTCTTC. It encodes CASSLGLAGSNEQFF. The chain links TRBV4-3 to TRBJ2-1; 11 bases agree with TRBD2. V lost 4 bases to trimming and J lost 6 bases; unmatched junction nucleotides: 5. CDR1 is LGHNA, CDR2 YSLEER, per germline. The CDR3 spans 15 residues.

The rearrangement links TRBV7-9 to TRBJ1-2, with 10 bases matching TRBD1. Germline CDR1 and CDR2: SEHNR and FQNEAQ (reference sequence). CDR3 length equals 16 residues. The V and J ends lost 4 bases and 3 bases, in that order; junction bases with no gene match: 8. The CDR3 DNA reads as TGTGCCAGCAGCTCGTGGAGGGGGACAGGGGACTATGGCTACACCTTC. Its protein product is CASSSWRGTGDYGYTF.

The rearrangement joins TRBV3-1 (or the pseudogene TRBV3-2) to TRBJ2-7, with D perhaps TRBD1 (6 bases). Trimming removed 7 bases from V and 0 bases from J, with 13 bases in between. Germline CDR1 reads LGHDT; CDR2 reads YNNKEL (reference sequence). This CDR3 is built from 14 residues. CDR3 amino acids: CASTPRGFSYEQYF. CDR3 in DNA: TGTGCCAGCACCCCAAGGGGGTTCTCCTACGAGCAGTACTTC.

The CDR3 region has the DNA TGTGCCATCAGTGGCGGGGGGAGTGAAAAACTGTTTTTT. Its translation: CAISGGGSEKLFF. V is TRBV10-3 and J is TRBJ1-4; D may be TRBD1 (5 bases). The CDR3 sequence is 13 residues long. Germline CDR1 ENHRY, CDR2 SYGVKD. V lost 4 bases, J lost 7 bases, and 10 bases lay in between.

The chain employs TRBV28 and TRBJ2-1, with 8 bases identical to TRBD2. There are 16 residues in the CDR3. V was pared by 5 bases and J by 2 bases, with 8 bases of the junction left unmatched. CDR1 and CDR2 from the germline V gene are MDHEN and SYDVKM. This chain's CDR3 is CASSPPTSGTYNEQFF. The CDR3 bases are TGTGCCAGCAGTCCCCCAACTAGCGGAACCTACAATGAGCAGTTCTTC.

The CDR3 DNA sequence: TGTGCCACCAGCAGAGCGGGGGTATCCGCCTACGAGCAGTACTTC. Its translation: CATSRAGVSAYEQYF. J is TRBJ2-7 and V is TRBV15; the D gene is possibly TRBD2 (6 bases). The CDR3 is 15 residues long. The germline V and J ends were trimmed by 1 base and 2 bases, with 12 bases remaining between them. Germline CDR1 reads LNHNV; CDR2 reads YYDKDF (reference sequence). The complete variable domain, with remaining parts taken from reference TRBV15 and TRBJ2-7, reads DAMVIQNPRYQVTQFGKPVTLSCSQTLNHNVMYWYQQKSSQAPKLLFHYYDKDFNNEADTPDNFQSRRPNTSFCFLDIRSPGLGDTAMYLCATSRAGVSAYEQYFGPGTRLTVT.